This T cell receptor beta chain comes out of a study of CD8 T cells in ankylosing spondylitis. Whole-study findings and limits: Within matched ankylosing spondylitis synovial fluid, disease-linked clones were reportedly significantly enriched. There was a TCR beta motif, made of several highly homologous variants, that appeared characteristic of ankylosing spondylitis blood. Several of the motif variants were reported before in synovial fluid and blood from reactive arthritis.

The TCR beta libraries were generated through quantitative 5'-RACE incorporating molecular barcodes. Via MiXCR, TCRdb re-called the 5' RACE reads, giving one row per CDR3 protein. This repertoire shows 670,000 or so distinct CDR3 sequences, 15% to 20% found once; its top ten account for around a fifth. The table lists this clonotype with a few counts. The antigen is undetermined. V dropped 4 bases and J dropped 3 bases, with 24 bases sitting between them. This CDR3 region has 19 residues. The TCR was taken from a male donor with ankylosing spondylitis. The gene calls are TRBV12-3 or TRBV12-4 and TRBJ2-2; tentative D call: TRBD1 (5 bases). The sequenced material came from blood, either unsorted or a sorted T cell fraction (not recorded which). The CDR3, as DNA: TGTGCCAGCAGTTCATGGGGCAGGGAAAGCGTAGGGGACACCGGGGAGCTGTTTTTT. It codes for CASSSWGRESVGDTGELFF.